This section outlines one T cell receptor beta chain sequence together with its context. The antigen it recognizes is unknown. No much larger clone exists at a distance of one base, and base qualities are not known. These data come from a study of blood T cells in healthy people across ages (dated by TCRdb to 2015 to 2017). The study in broad terms: In model experiments, template switching captured roughly one uniquely barcoded TCR beta cDNA molecule for every two T cells. The study measured age-related changes in TCR beta repertoire diversity using deep sequencing normalized with unique cDNA molecular identifiers. The donors were divided into four age groups: young (average around 15 years), middle-aged (around 41), aged (about 60) and long-lived (around 80). Donors of different ages were randomly distributed across sequencing lanes to avoid experimental bias. The study analyzed two additional independent replicas of 1 million unique cDNA reads from the same blood draw for two donors, one aged 18 to 30 and one aged 80 or older. Summary of the overall study and its limitations: Because donor CMV infection status was unknown, age-related changes in expanded clonotypes were potentially confounded. Estimates of total diversity based on one million sequenced T cells were regarded as lower bounds and as underestimates. There was a strong correlation between observed TCR beta diversity and the percentage of naive T cells measured by flow cytometry. Compared with the aged group, more naive CD4+ T cells, fewer expanded clones and increased TCR diversity were shown by the long-lived group, suggesting age selection. Because profiling used bulk unsorted PBMCs, naive and antigen-experienced compartments could not be compared conclusively. Observed TCR beta diversity per million T cells fell roughly linearly with age, and a significant reduction was already apparent by age roughly 41.

Trimming at the junction amounts to 0 bases on V and 4 bases on J, and the germline ends lie 8 bases apart. CDR1 and CDR2, per the germline V gene (reference sequence), are MNHNY and SVGAGI. The CDR3 measures 14 amino acids from cysteine to phenylalanine. Kept here is only the CDR3 DNA, which spans 42 bases and is read in frame from base 1. The roughly 39 donors, aged roughly 6 to 90 years, were systemically healthy Caucasian individuals from Russia. Ten milliliters of peripheral blood were drawn from each donor into EDTA-treated Vacutainer tubes. Ficoll-Paque density-gradient centrifugation was used to isolate PBMCs, with at least 6 million per sample. Total RNA was extracted from PBMCs with Trizol reagent, with at least 6 micrograms obtained per sample. The percentages of naive CD45RAhigh/CD27high T cells were determined by flow cytometry on a PBMC aliquot from every donor. The library was made by 5' RACE. Reads for this sample came from an Illumina HiSeq 2500. The second PCR ran for roughly 7 to 11 cycles and used a J-beta primer mix along with a sample-barcoded 5' primer. A unique molecular identifier was introduced onto each TCR beta cDNA molecule by a template-switch 5' adaptor carrying 12 random nucleotides. Each sample yielded at least 2.5 million CDR3-containing paired-end reads. First-strand cDNA was synthesized from all RNA with the Mint cDNA synthesis kit, primed by a TRBC-specific oligonucleotide. Following uracil-DNA glycosylase treatment, all cDNA underwent a first 18-cycle PCR with the universal primers M1SS and BC2_uni_R. In the original analysis: Normalization of each sample was performed by random selection of 1 million high-quality reads, each carrying a distinct molecular identifier. Instead of being binned into consensus sequences, reads with shared molecular identifiers were discarded. MiTCR, with a Q25 quality threshold and the strictest error-elimination algorithm, was used for CDR3 identification, clonotype clustering and error correction. A nonparametric unseen species model with Euler transformation was used to estimate a lower bound on total TCR beta diversity. TCRdb reanalyzed the raw reads on its own, using fastp at Q25 for trimming and MiXCR for clone calling, and kept in-frame beta chains. All rows with the same CDR3 protein become a single entry with the most common DNA and genes. What appears here as the V and J calls and clone size reflects TCRdb's work, not the paper's. Here the sample has roughly 900,000 distinct CDR3 sequences; 45% to 50% occur a single time. 13% of the sample rests with the top ten.

Sequencing used blood. The chain uses TRBV6-6 and TRBJ2-3, with TRBD2 perhaps the D gene, on 6 matching bases. This TCR came from a man aged 30-40 years in good health. The DNA reads as follows: TGTGCCAGCAGTTACTCGCGGGGTGCAGATACGCAGTATTTT. This codes for CASSYSRGADTQYF.